These 9 T cell receptor beta chains share one sample of origin, sequenced in a study of beta chain features in type 1 diabetes. The sequenced template was cDNA made from the entire isolated RNA. Assay used: immunoSEQ multiplex PCR; TCRdb lists only in-frame clones, some missing. The table has about 290,000 clones, 8% seen once. Material: central memory CD4+ T cells from blood. These receptors were taken from a woman younger than 30 in good health.

This clone was seen more than once but under ten times. The chain joins TRBV29-1 to TRBJ2-5; 8 bases are a match to TRBD2. CDR1 SQVTM and CDR2 ANQGSEA come from the germline V gene. The ends lost 7 bases at V and 4 bases at J; junction bases unmatched: 11. The CDR3 contains 14 residues. The CDR3 DNA is TGCAGCGCCGATTGGGCGGGAGGAGGAGAGACCCAGTACTTC. Translating it yields CSADWAGGGETQYF.

This clone has only a few counts. The V gene is TRBV4-1, the J gene TRBJ2-4; D is perhaps TRBD1 (6 bases). The CDR3 is 17 amino acids. Germline CDR1 is MGHRA and CDR2 is YSYEKL. The V end was cut by 0 bases, the J end by 0 bases, with 12 bases between. The CDR3 spells CASSQDTGQLAKNIQYF. In nucleotides, the CDR3 is TGCGCCAGCAGCCAAGATACCGGACAGCTAGCCAAAAACATTCAGTACTTC.

This chain links TRBV4-2 with TRBJ2-3, with 14 positions matching TRBD2. The germline gives CDR1 LGHNA, CDR2 YNFKEQ. V shed 3 bases, J shed 9 bases, and the junction held 8 bases outside the gene matches. The CDR3 extends over 16 amino acids. The CDR3 loop reads CASSQVGTSGGGTQYF. In DNA form, the CDR3 reads TGTGCCAGCAGCCAGGTCGGGACTAGCGGGGGTGGGACGCAGTATTTT.

In its sample, this clone was seen a few times. The chain combines TRBV2 with TRBJ2-1, with TRBD2 matching over 7 bases. In germline, CDR1 is SNHLY, CDR2 FYNNEI. V lost 5 bases to trimming and J lost 8 bases; unmatched junction nucleotides: 3. The CDR3 consists of 12 residues. The CDR3 reads CASSPSGDEQFF. The DNA for the CDR3 is TGTGCCAGCAGTCCAAGCGGGGATGAGCAGTTCTTC.

This chain connects TRBV5-1 to TRBJ2-2, with 8 bases fitting TRBD2. CDR3 size: 14 residues. CDR1 and CDR2 (germline): SGHRS, YFSETQ. V trimming: 4 bases; J trimming: 7 bases; junction bases outside the gene matches: 6. The CDR3 sequence: CASSRSGTVGELFF. CDR3 in DNA: TGCGCCAGCAGCCGTAGCGGGACTGTCGGGGAGCTGTTTTTT.

This clone has a count of ten or more. DNA for the CDR3: TGTGCCAGCAGATCGGACAGGGTTCATGGCTACACCTTC. This encodes CASRSDRVHGYTF. V and J are TRBV6-5 and TRBJ1-2, with TRBD1 matching 8 bases. CDR3 length equals 13 residues. With 6 bases clipped from V and 6 bases from J, the junction kept 6 bases outside the gene matches. Germline V gene data show CDR1 as MNHEY and CDR2 as SVGAGI.

This clone was picked up many times. The chain employs TRBV7-2 and TRBJ2-2; D uncertain. This CDR3 has 12 residues. Germline CDR1 is SGHTA and CDR2 is FQGNSA. The V end lost 4 bases, the J end lost 1 base, and 1 base lay between the germline ends. The CDR3, as DNA: TGTGCCAGCAGCTGGAACACCGGGGAGCTGTTTTTT. It is translated as CASSWNTGELFF.

This clone was seen a few times. In DNA, the CDR3 is TGTGCCAGCAGCTTAATGGGGAACACCGGGGAGCTGTTTTTT. It encodes CASSLMGNTGELFF. J is TRBJ2-2 and V is TRBV7-8; D not certain. V was shortened by 2 bases and J by 1 base, with 5 bases between the two germline ends. The CDR3 is 14 amino acids. Germline lookup yields CDR1 SGHVS and CDR2 FQNEAQ.

This clone was found a few times. J is TRBJ2-1 and V is TRBV4-3; D is unresolved. The germline V gene encodes CDR1 LGHNA and CDR2 YSLEER. The CDR3 runs 16 residues. Trimming removed 1 base at V and 2 bases at J, with 12 bases between. This CDR3 reads CASSQAFRRTYNEQFF. DNA for the CDR3: TGCGCCAGCAGCCAAGCCTTTAGGCGTACCTACAATGAGCAGTTCTTC.